One and the same sample provided the 2 T cell receptor beta chains below, sequenced in a study of glioma-infiltrating T cells (dated by TCRdb to the mid-2010s). The listed sequencing device is Illumina MiSeq. The iRepertoire nested amplicon-rescue multiplex PCR (arm-PCR) platform was used to amplify TCR alpha and beta CDR3 regions from RNA. TCRdb passed the public sequencing reads through fastp at Q25 and MiXCR, retaining productive beta sequences. Rows are unified per CDR3 protein, each entry keeping the most common DNA and genes. In all, the sample holds more than 100,000 distinct CDR3 sequences, and 25% to 35% of those were seen once. The top ten clones comprise 44% of the sample. What was sequenced was glioma tissue, nonneoplastic brain tissue, or PBMCs (not recorded which). The receptors were sampled from a human donor with low-grade glioma or glioblastoma, undergoing nonglioma brain surgery, or in good health (not recorded which).

This clonotype was counted ten times or more. For the CDR3, the DNA is TGTGCCAGCAGCCCCCCGGGACGGCTGTTTTTT. As protein: CASSPPGRLFF. The chain has TRBV7-2 and TRBJ2-2; D tentatively reads TRBD1 or TRBD2 (5 bases each). Germline V gives CDR1 SGHTA, CDR2 FQGNSA. The V and J ends lost 5 bases and 13 bases respectively, with 11 bases between them. This CDR3 has 11 residues.

This chain connects TRBV19 to TRBJ2-7, with TRBD1 as a possible D gene (5 bases). This CDR3 has 14 residues. Looked up from germline, CDR1 is LNHDA and CDR2 is SQIVND (reference sequence). V gave up 3 bases and J gave up 3 bases, with 12 bases separating them. CDR3 bases: TGTGCCAGTAGTATCCAGGGATACGTCTACGAGCAGTACTTC. Its translation: CASSIQGYVYEQYF.